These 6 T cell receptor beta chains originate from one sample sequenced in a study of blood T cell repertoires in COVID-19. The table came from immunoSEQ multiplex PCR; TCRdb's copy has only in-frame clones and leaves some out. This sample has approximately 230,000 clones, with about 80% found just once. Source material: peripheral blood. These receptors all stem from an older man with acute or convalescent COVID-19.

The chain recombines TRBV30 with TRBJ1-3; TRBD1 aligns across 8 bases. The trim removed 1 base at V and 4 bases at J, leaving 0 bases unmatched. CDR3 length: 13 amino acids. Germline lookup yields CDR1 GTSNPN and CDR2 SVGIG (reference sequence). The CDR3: CAWSGTGGNTIYF. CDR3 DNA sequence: TGTGCCTGGAGTGGGACAGGGGGAAACACCATATATTTT.

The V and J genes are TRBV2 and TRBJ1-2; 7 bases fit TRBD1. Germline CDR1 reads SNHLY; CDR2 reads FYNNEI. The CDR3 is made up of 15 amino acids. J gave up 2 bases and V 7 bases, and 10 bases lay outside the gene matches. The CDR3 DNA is TGTGCCAGCAACCTACAGGGGCTAGGCAACTATGGCTACACCTTC. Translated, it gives CASNLQGLGNYGYTF.

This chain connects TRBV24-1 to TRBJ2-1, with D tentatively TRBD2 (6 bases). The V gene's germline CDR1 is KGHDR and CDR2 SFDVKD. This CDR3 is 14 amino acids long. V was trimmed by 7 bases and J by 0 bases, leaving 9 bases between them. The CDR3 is CATRAGSSYNEQFF. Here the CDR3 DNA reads TGTGCCACCAGGGCGGGGAGCTCCTACAATGAGCAGTTCTTC.

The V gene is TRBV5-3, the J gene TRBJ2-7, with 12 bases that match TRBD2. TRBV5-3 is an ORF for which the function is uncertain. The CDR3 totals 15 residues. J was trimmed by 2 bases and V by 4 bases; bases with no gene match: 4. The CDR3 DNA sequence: TGTGCCAGAAGCCGCGGACTAGCGGGAACCTACGAGCAGTACTTC. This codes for CARSRGLAGTYEQYF.

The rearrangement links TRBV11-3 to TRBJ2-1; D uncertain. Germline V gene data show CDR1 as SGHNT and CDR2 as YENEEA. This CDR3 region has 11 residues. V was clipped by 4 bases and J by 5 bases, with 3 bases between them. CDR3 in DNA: TGTGCCAGCAGCTCGGACAATGAGCAGTTCTTC. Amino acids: CASSSDNEQFF.

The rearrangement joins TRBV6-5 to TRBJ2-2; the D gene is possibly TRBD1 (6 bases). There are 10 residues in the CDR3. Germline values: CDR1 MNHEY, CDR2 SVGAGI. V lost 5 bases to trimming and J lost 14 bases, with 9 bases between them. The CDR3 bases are TGTGCCAGCAGTCTGGACAGACTGTTTTTT. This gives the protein CASSLDRLFF.